The 20 T cell receptor beta chains below were found in one sample sequenced in a study of blood T cell repertoires in COVID-19. Sequencing was performed with immunoSEQ multiplex PCR; in TCRdb, only in-frame clones are kept and a portion is missing. The sample records around 75,000 clones, under 90% being singletons. Sequencing was carried out using peripheral blood. These receptor sequences come from a man aged 50 to 59 with COVID-19, enrolled during active disease.

The genes are TRBV3-1 (or the pseudogene TRBV3-2) and TRBJ1-1, with TRBD1 identical over 7 bases. In germline, CDR1 is LGHDT, CDR2 YNNKEL (reference sequence). The CDR3 length is 15 residues. After removal of 4 bases from V and 1 base from J, the junction contained 6 bases not matched to a gene. The DNA for the CDR3 is TGTGCCAGCAGCCCGAGATGGACAGGGAACACTGAAGCTTTCTTT. Amino acids: CASSPRWTGNTEAFF.

This chain uses TRBV12-3 or TRBV12-4 with TRBJ1-3; 7 nucleotides match TRBD1. This CDR3 comprises 13 residues. J gave up 3 bases and V 5 bases, and 1 base lay outside the gene matches. The CDR3 loop reads CASSGDSGNTIYF. The CDR3 coding sequence is TGTGCCAGCAGTGGGGACAGTGGAAACACCATATATTTT.

The V gene is TRBV5-4, the J gene TRBJ2-1; 8 bases are a match to TRBD2. The germline V gene has CDR1 SGHNT and CDR2 YYREEE (reference sequence). The CDR3 is 16 amino acids. With 3 bases clipped from V and 3 bases from J, the junction kept 8 bases outside the gene matches. CDR3 DNA sequence: TGTGCCAGCAGCTGGGCCGGGGGGGCGGTCTACAATGAGCAGTTCTTC. Residues: CASSWAGGAVYNEQFF.

This chain uses TRBV2 with TRBJ2-2; TRBD1 might be the D (6 bases). Germline values: CDR1 SNHLY, CDR2 FYNNEI. The length of the CDR3 is 12 residues. Trimming removed 9 bases at V and 2 bases at J, with 7 bases between. The CDR3 sequence is CARGANTGELFF. The DNA of the CDR3 is TGTGCCAGGGGGGCCAACACCGGGGAGCTGTTTTTT.

V is TRBV15 and J is TRBJ1-6; no reliable D call. The CDR3 contains 13 residues. Looked up from germline, CDR1 is LNHNV and CDR2 is YYDKDF (reference sequence). V was trimmed by 6 bases and J by 4 bases, leaving 7 bases between them. Here the CDR3 DNA reads TGTGCCACCAGGCAGGTTTATAATTCACCCCTCCACTTT. It codes for CATRQVYNSPLHF. Combining the CDR3 with reference TRBV15 and TRBJ1-6 gives the whole variable domain DAMVIQNPRYQVTQFGKPVTLSCSQTLNHNVMYWYQQKSSQAPKLLFHYYDKDFNNEADTPDNFQSRRPNTSFCFLDIRSPGLGDTAMYLCATRQVYNSPLHFGNGTRLTVT.

The rearrangement joins TRBV4-2 to TRBJ2-1, with TRBD2 matching over 9 bases. V lost 0 bases to trimming and J lost 8 bases; unmatched junction nucleotides: 8. Germline-derived CDR1 and CDR2 are LGHNA and YNFKEQ. The length of the CDR3 is 16 residues. CDR3 nucleotides: TGTGCCAGCAGCCAAGATCGGGCGGGGGGGCTGGATGAGCAGTTCTTC. Protein: CASSQDRAGGLDEQFF.

This clone came up once. The rearrangement links TRBV5-1 to TRBJ2-7; 9 bases align to TRBD1. V was pared by 4 bases and J by 5 bases, with 7 bases of the junction left unmatched. The germline V gene has CDR1 SGHRS and CDR2 YFSETQ. There are 14 residues in the CDR3. The CDR3 here is CASSPGTGRHEQYF. The CDR3 coding sequence is TGCGCCAGCAGCCCCGGGACAGGGAGGCACGAGCAGTACTTC. Complete variable domain (other parts from reference TRBV5-1 and TRBJ2-7): KAGVTQTPRYLIKTRGQQVTLSCSPISGHRSVSWYQQTPGQGLQFLFEYFSETQRNKGNFPGRFSGRQFSNSRSEMNVSTLELGDSALYLCASSPGTGRHEQYFGPGTRLTVT.

The CDR3 DNA reads TGTGCCAGCAGTCCCCCCTTGAGAGCGGGGGCCACAGATACGCAGTATTTT. This encodes CASSPPLRAGATDTQYF. This chain links TRBV27 with TRBJ2-3; 8 positions match TRBD2. The CDR3 length is 17 residues. V dropped 5 bases and J dropped 2; count of bases not matched to a gene: 12. Germline-derived CDR1 and CDR2 are MNHEY and SMNVEV (reference sequence).

The chain couples TRBV12-5 to TRBJ1-5, with 10 bases aligning to TRBD1. From germline, CDR1 is LGHNT and CDR2 FRNRAP. The CDR3 runs to 19 residues. V was pared by 2 bases and J by 4 bases, with 14 bases of the junction left unmatched. The CDR3: CASGLWVGSDRGVNQPQHF. The DNA of the CDR3 is TGTGCTAGTGGTTTGTGGGTAGGGTCGGACAGGGGGGTTAATCAGCCCCAGCATTTT.

This chain joins TRBV5-4 and TRBJ1-3; D is uncertain. The germline V and J ends were trimmed by 4 bases and 4 bases, with 18 bases remaining between them. The CDR3 spans 16 residues. Per the germline V gene, CDR1 is SGHNT and CDR2 is YYREEE (reference sequence). Here the CDR3 reads CASSKVSGAQGNTIYF. Here the CDR3 DNA reads TGTGCCAGCAGCAAAGTTTCGGGTGCCCAGGGAAACACCATATATTTT.

V gene TRBV9 combines with J gene TRBJ2-7; 7 bases agree with TRBD1. In germline, CDR1 is SGDLS, CDR2 YYNGEE. The CDR3 has 14 residues. Trimming removed 0 bases from V and 4 bases from J; junction bases left unmatched: 4. The CDR3 nucleotides read TGTGCCAGCAGCGTAGGAGGGGGCGGGTACGAGCAGTACTTC. Protein product: CASSVGGGGYEQYF.

This chain links TRBV19 with TRBJ2-3; 8 positions match TRBD2. Germline assignment: CDR1 LNHDA and CDR2 SQIVND (reference sequence). Trimming cost V 6 bases and J 3 bases; bases outside gene matches: 11. The CDR3 totals 16 residues. In DNA, the CDR3 is TGTGCCAGTAGGTCGGTGACGGGGGGGAGGACAGATACGCAGTATTTT. Translating it yields CASRSVTGGRTDTQYF.

The V and J genes are TRBV21-1 and TRBJ1-1; TRBD1, the table's D call, lacks a check against the DNA. TRBV21-1 is a documented pseudogene. The length of the CDR3 is 16 residues. DNA of the CDR3: TGTGCCAGCACGGGGGGGACAGGGGACATGAACACTGAAGCTTTCTTT. It encodes CASTGGTGDMNTEAFF.

The chain uses TRBV19 and TRBJ1-1; possible D gene TRBD1, 6 bases. V gave up 1 base and J gave up 1 base, with 13 bases separating them. CDR1 is LNHDA, CDR2 SQIVND, per germline (reference sequence). The CDR3 loop spans 16 amino acids. Here the CDR3 reads CASSIGRGGENTEAFF. In DNA form, the CDR3 reads TGTGCCAGTAGTATAGGCAGGGGAGGGGAGAACACTGAAGCTTTCTTT.

The CDR3 nucleotides are TGTGCCAGCAGCCCTTTACAGGGACAGACCCAGTACTTC. Translating gives CASSPLQGQTQYF. The chain carries TRBV7-9 and TRBJ2-5; D is perhaps TRBD1 (6 bases). Germline V gene data show CDR1 as SEHNR and CDR2 as FQNEAQ (reference sequence). The germline V and J ends were trimmed by 5 bases and 6 bases, with 13 bases remaining between them. The CDR3 is 13 amino acids.

J is TRBJ1-4 and V is TRBV27, with D tentatively TRBD1 (5 bases). Trimming stripped 3 bases from V and 2 bases from J, with 10 bases between. Per the germline V gene, CDR1 is MNHEY and CDR2 is SMNVEV (reference sequence). This CDR3 comprises 15 residues. The CDR3 loop is CASSLQGFTNEKLFF. The CDR3 DNA reads as TGTGCCAGCAGTTTGCAGGGTTTTACTAATGAAAAACTGTTTTTT.

J is TRBJ2-1 and V is TRBV4-2; D is unclear. The V and J ends lost 3 bases and 8 bases respectively, with 14 bases between them. From germline, CDR1 is LGHNA and CDR2 YNFKEQ. The CDR3 length is 14 residues. CDR3 residues: CASSQTLEIHEQFF. In DNA, the CDR3 is TGTGCCAGCAGCCAGACCCTAGAAATCCATGAGCAGTTCTTC.

J is TRBJ2-1 and V is TRBV9; D may be TRBD1 (5 bases). The CDR3 covers 15 residues. Germline CDR1 reads SGDLS; CDR2 reads YYNGEE. The germline V and J ends were trimmed by 0 bases and 2 bases, with 9 bases remaining between them. The DNA for the CDR3 is TGTGCCAGCAGCGTAGGAAGGGGCCCCTACAATGAGCAGTTCTTC. Its translation: CASSVGRGPYNEQFF. The complete variable domain, with remaining parts taken from reference TRBV9 and TRBJ2-1, reads DSGVTQTPKHLITATGQRVTLRCSPRSGDLSVYWYQQSLDQGLQFLIQYYNGEERAKGNILERFSAQQFPDLHSELNLSSLELGDSALYFCASSVGRGPYNEQFFGPGTRLTVL.

The V gene is TRBV10-3, the J gene TRBJ1-5; the D is unclear. V lost 2 bases to trimming and J lost 6 bases, with 8 bases between them. The germline gives CDR1 ENHRY, CDR2 SYGVKD. The CDR3 extends over 13 amino acids. CDR3 bases: TGTGCCATCAGTGAGCGGGCGGGTCAGCCCCAGCATTTT. It codes for CAISERAGQPQHF.

This clone showed up just once. The chain recombines TRBV4-1 with TRBJ1-1, with TRBD1 as a possible D gene (6 bases). The CDR3 is 18 amino acids. Germline CDR1 MGHRA, CDR2 YSYEKL. V was cut by 1 base and J by 0 bases, with 18 bases left in between. CDR3 in amino acids: CASSQGIFGGAMNTEAFF. The CDR3 DNA reads as TGCGCCAGCAGCCAAGGAATCTTTGGGGGGGCCATGAACACTGAAGCTTTCTTT.